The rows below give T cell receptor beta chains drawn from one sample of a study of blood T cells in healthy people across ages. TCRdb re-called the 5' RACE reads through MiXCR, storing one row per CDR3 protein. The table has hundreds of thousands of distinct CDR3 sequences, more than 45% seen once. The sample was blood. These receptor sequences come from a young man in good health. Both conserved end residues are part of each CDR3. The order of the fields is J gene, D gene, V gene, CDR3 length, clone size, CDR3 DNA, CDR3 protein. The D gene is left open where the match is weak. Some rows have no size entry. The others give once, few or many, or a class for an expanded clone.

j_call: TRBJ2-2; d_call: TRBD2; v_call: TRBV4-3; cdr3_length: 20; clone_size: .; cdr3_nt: TGCGCCAGCAGCCAAGAATGCTTTAGCGGGAGCGACTTGAACACCGGGGAGCTGTTTTTT; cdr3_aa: CASSQECFSGSDLNTGELFF
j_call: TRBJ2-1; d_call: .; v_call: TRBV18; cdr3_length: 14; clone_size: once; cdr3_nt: TGTGCCAGCTCACCACTAGCCGCTCCCGGTGAGCAGTTCTTC; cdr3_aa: CASSPLAAPGEQFF
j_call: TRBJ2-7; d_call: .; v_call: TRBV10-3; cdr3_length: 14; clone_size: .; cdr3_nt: TGTGCCATCAGCCGAGGGTCGGGGGTGTACGAGCAGTACTTC; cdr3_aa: CAISRGSGVYEQYF
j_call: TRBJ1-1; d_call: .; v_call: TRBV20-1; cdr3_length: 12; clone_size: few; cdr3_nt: TGCAGTGTCGGGTATCAAATCACTGAAGCTTTCTTT; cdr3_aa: CSVGYQITEAFF
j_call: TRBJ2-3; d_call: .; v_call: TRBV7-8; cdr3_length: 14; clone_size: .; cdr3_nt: TGTGCCAGCAGCGCGCGCGACTACACAGATACGCAGTATTTT; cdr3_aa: CASSARDYTDTQYF
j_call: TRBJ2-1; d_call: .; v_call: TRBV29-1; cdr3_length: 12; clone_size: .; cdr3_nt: TGCAGCGGCAAAACAGGGAATCGGGAGCAGTTCTTC; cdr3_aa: CSGKTGNREQFF
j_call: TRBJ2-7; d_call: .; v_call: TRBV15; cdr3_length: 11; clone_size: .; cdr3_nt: TGTGCCACCAGCAGAGGGGGAATGGAGTACTTC; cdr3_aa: CATSRGGMEYF
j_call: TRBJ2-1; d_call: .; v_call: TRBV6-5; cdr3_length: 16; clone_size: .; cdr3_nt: TGTGCCAGCAGTGGGGGGGCGGGGGTGAATGGGAATGAGCAGTTCTTC; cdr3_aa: CASSGGAGVNGNEQFF
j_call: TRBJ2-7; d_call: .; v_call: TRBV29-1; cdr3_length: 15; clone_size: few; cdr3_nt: TGCAGCGTTGAACCCGTCTCCGGGAGTAGAGGCGAGCAGTACTTC; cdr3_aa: CSVEPVSGSRGEQYF
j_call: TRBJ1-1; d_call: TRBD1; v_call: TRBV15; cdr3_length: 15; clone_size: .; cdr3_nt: TGTGCCACCAGCAGATCCGGGACAGGGGTGACTGAAGCTTTCTTT; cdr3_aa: CATSRSGTGVTEAFF
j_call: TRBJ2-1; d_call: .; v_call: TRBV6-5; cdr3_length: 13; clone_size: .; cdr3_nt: TGTGCCAGCAGTTCCGCGGTCTACAATGAGCAGTTCTTC; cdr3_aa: CASSSAVYNEQFF
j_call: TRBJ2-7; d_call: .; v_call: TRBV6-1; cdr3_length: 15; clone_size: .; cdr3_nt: TGTGCCAGCAGTGAAGCTTGGTCAGTCTCCTACGAGCAGTACTTC; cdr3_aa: CASSEAWSVSYEQYF
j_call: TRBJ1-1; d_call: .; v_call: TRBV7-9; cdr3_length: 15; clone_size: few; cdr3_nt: TGTGCCAGCAGCTTAGGGGGCTTAGCGAACACTGAAGCTTTCTTT; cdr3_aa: CASSLGGLANTEAFF
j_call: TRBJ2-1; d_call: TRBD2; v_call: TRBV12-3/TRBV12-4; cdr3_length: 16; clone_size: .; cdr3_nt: TGTGCCAGCAGTCCGCCCTGGCGGGAGGGTTTCTATGAGCAGTTCTTC; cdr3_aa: CASSPPWREGFYEQFF
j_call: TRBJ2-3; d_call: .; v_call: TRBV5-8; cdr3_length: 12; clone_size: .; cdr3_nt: TGTGCCAGCAGCGTTAACAGAGATACGCAGTATTTT; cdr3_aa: CASSVNRDTQYF
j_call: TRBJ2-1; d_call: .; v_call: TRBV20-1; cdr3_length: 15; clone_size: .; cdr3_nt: TGCAGTGCTAGAACTACGCCAGGGGTTTACAATGAGCAGTTCTTC; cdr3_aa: CSARTTPGVYNEQFF
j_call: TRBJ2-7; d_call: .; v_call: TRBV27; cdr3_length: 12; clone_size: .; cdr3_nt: TGTGCCAGCAGCGGTATATTCCACGAGCAGTACTTC; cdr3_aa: CASSGIFHEQYF
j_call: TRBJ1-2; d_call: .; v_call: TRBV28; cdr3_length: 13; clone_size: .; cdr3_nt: TGTGCCAGCAGTTTAGGTTCCTATGGAGGCTACACCTTC; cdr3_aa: CASSLGSYGGYTF
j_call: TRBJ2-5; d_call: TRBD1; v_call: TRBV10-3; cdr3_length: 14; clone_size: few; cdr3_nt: TGTGCCATCAGTGAGACAGGGGAAAGAGAGACCCAGTACTTC; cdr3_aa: CAISETGERETQYF
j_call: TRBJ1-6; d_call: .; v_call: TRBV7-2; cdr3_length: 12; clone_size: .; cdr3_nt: TGTGCCAGCCTCTCCAATAATTCACCCCTCCACTTT; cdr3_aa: CASLSNNSPLHF
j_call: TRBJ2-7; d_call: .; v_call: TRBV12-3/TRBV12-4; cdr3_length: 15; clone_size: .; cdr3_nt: TGTGCCAGCAGTTTAGACGCGCCGAGCTCCTACGAGCAGTACTTC; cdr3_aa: CASSLDAPSSYEQYF
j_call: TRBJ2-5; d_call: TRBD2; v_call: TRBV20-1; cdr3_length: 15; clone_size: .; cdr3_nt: TGCAGTGCTAGGAGGGCTAGCGGGAACCAAGAGACCCAGTACTTC; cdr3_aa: CSARRASGNQETQYF
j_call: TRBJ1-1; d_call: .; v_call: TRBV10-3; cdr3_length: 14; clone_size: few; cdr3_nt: TGTGCCATCGGGACCGGGACACAGAACACTGAAGCTTTCTTT; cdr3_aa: CAIGTGTQNTEAFF
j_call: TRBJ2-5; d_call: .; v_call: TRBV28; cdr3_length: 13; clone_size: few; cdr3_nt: TGTGCCAGCAGTGGGGGCGGAAAAGAGACCCAGTACTTC; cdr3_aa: CASSGGGKETQYF
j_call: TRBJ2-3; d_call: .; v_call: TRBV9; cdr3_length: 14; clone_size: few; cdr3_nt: TGTGCCAGCAGCGTAGAAGTGGGAGGAGATACGCAGTATTTT; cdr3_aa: CASSVEVGGDTQYF
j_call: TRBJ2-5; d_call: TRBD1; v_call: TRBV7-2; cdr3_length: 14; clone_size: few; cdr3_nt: TGTGCCAGCAGCTTTGACAGGGGGACAGAGACCCAGTACTTC; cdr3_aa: CASSFDRGTETQYF
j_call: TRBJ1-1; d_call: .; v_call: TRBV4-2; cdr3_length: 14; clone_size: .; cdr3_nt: TGTGCCAGCAGCCAAGATACCATGAGCCCTCGGGCTTTCTTT; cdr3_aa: CASSQDTMSPRAFF
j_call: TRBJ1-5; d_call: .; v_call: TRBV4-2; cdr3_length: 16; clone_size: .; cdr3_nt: TGTGCCAGCAGCCAAGCAGGGGAACTGGGCAATCAGCCCCAGCATTTT; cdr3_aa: CASSQAGELGNQPQHF
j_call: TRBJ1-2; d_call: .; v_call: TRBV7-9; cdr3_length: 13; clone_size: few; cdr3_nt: TGTGCCAGCAGCTTAGCAGACTGGAATGGCTACACCTTC; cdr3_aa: CASSLADWNGYTF
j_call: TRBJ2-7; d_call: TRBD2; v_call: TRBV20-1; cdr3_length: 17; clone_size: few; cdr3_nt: TGCAGTGCTAGAGGGACCAGAGCGGGAGGGTCCTCGCGGGAGCAGTACTTC; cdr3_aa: CSARGTRAGGSSREQYF
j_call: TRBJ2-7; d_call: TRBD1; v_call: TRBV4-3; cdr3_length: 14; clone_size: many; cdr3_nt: TGCGCCAGCAGCCAAGATCCAGGGGGCTACGAGCAGTACTTC; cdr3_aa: CASSQDPGGYEQYF
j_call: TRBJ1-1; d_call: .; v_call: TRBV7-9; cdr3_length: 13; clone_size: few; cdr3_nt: TGTGCCAGCATTCCTTTAAGAACCCCTGAAGCTTTCTTT; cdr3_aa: CASIPLRTPEAFF
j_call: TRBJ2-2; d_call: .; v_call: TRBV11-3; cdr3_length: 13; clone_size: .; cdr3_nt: TGTGCCAGCAGCTTTCTGTCCACCGGGGAGCTGTTTTTT; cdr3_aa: CASSFLSTGELFF
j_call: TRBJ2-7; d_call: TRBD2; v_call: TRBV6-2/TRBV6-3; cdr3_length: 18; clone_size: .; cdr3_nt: TGTGCCAGCAGTTACTCTTTTAGGACTAGCGGGAGTTCCTACGAGCAGTACTTC; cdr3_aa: CASSYSFRTSGSSYEQYF
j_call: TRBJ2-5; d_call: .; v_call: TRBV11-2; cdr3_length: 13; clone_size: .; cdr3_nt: TGTGCCAGCAGCGGGAGCAGGGATTCAGGGCAGTACTTC; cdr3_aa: CASSGSRDSGQYF
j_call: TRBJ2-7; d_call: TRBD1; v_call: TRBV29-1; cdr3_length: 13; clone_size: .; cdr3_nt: TGCAGTGTAAGCCGCCAGGGGGCAGGGGAGCAGTACTTC; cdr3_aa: CSVSRQGAGEQYF
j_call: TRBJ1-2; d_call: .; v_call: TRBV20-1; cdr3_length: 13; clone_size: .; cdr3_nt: TGCAGTGCCGAGGGGAGCTGGGACTATGGCTACACCTTC; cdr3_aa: CSAEGSWDYGYTF
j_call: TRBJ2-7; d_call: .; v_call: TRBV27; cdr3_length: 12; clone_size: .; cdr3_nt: TGTGCCAGCAGCGACGGGGGACTCGAGCAGTACTTC; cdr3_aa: CASSDGGLEQYF
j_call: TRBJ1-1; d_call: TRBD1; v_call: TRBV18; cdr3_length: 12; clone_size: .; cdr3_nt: TGTGCCAGCTCACCGGACAGGGATAAAGCTTTCTTT; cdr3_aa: CASSPDRDKAFF
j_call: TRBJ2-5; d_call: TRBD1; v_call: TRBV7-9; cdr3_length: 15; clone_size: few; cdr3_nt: TGTGCCAGCAGCTCCGGGACAGGGGAACAAGAGACCCAGTACTTC; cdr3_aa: CASSSGTGEQETQYF
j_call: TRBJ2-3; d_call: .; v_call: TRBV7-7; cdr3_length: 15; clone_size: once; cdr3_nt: TGTGCTAGCAGCTCTGGGTCATTGGGCACAGATACGCAGTATTTT; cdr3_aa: CASSSGSLGTDTQYF
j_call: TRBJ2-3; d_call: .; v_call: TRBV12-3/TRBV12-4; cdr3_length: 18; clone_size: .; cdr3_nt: TGTGCCAGCAATCCCTCGACGCTGGGAAGAGCAAGAGCAGATACGCAGTATTTT; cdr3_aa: CASNPSTLGRARADTQYF
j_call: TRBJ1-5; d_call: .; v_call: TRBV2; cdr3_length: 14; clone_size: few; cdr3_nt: TGTGCCAGCAGTGGTTCCGGGGAGCGGCAGCCCCAGCATTTT; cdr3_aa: CASSGSGERQPQHF
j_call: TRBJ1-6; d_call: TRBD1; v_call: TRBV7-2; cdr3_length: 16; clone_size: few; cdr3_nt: TGTGCCAGCAGCCGGACAGGAAACCCTCGTAACTCACCCCTCCACTTT; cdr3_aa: CASSRTGNPRNSPLHF